This TCR beta chain was captured by sequencing in a study of shared clonotypes between healthy human individuals. Study results and limitations: Specimens sampled were limited to blood, with tissue repertoires likely differing.

For this clone: What it binds is unknown.

V shed 5 bases and J shed 5 bases, with 9 bases lying between them. The CDR3 length is 12 residues. Per the germline V gene, CDR1 is MNHEY and CDR2 is SMNVEV (reference sequence). Among the unsorted PBMC samples, replicate PCRs used approximately 270 ng DNA, 30,000 to 35,000 T cell genomes. Here immunoSEQ multiplex PCR was the method, and the copy in TCRdb shows in-frame clones only, minus some. The repertoire holds about 480,000 clones, roughly 79% seen once, with approximately 12% in the top ten. Sequenced: PBMCs. The rearrangement links TRBV27 to TRBJ2-5; no reliable D call. The TCR was taken from a woman between 40 and 55 years old in good health. Some clones in this sample may be carry-over from other donors' samples. The CDR3 here is CASSGYGETQYF. The CDR3 nucleotides are TGTGCCAGCAGTGGCTACGGGGAGACCCAGTACTTC.